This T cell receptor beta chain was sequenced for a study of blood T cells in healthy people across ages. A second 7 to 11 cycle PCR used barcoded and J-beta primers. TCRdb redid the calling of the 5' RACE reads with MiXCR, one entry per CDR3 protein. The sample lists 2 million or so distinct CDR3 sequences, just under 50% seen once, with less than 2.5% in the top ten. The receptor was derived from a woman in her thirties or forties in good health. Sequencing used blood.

CDR3 loop: CSATDGSSYNEQFF. Written as DNA, the CDR3 is TGCAGTGCTACCGACGGCTCCTCCTACAATGAGCAGTTCTTC. The rearrangement joins TRBV20-1 to TRBJ2-1; no firm D call. This CDR3 region has 14 residues. Germline assignment: CDR1 DFQATT and CDR2 SNEGSKA (reference sequence). The V end was cut by 4 bases, the J end by 0 bases, with 10 bases between.